The next 28 T cell receptor beta chains were all read from a single sample in a study of blood T cell repertoires in COVID-19. Clones were read by immunoSEQ multiplex PCR, and TCRdb kept only the in-frame ones, dropping some. Here the sample spans more than 350,000 clones, 89% being singletons. The source material was peripheral blood. Receptors were obtained from a young woman with COVID-19, enrolled during active disease.

V usage is TRBV9 and J usage is TRBJ1-2; D is unclear. The germline V gene encodes CDR1 SGDLS and CDR2 YYNGEE. CDR3 size: 13 residues. Trimming took off 4 bases at V and 1 base at J, with 8 bases between the two ends. The CDR3 protein is CASSPPGNYGYTF. The CDR3 DNA sequence: TGTGCCAGCAGCCCCCCCGGTAACTATGGCTACACCTTC.

The J gene is TRBJ2-7, the V gene TRBV5-1, with no clear D. The CDR3 consists of 12 residues. With 6 bases removed from V and 4 bases from J, the gap between germline ends came to 11 bases. Germline CDR1 SGHRS, CDR2 YFSETQ. Here the CDR3 DNA reads TGCGCCAGCATTGACGACGGGTACGAGCAGTACTTC. Protein sequence: CASIDDGYEQYF.

To note about this clone: A junction end diverges from the germline sequence, so it may reflect a read error. The chain combines TRBV6-5 with TRBJ1-1; the match to TRBD1 covers 8 bases. The CDR3 is 12 amino acids. Germline CDR1 and CDR2: MNHEY and SVGAGI. The CDR3 nucleotides are TGTGCCAGCAGATCCCAGGGGGCTGCGCCCCTCTTT. This sequence encodes CASRSQGAAPLF.

The sample holds a few counts of this clone. This rearrangement joins TRBV7-8 to TRBJ1-5; 7 bases map to TRBD1. From germline, CDR1 is SGHVS and CDR2 FQNEAQ. V lost 1 base, J lost 2 bases, and 11 bases stayed unmatched. CDR3 length: 18 amino acids. The DNA for the CDR3 is TGTGCCAGCAGCTTAGTTTGGGCAGGGGGAGAGGGCAATCAGCCCCAGCATTTT. Its protein product is CASSLVWAGGEGNQPQHF.

The rearrangement joins TRBV5-1 to TRBJ2-3, with no clear D. The CDR3 runs to 15 residues. Trimming removed 0 bases at V and 6 bases at J, with 14 bases between. Per the germline V gene, CDR1 is SGHRS and CDR2 is YFSETQ. The CDR3 spells CASSLAVPVRDTQYF. CDR3 DNA sequence: TGCGCCAGCAGCTTGGCTGTTCCCGTCAGGGATACGCAGTATTTT.

J is TRBJ2-3 and V is TRBV29-1; D ambiguous. CDR1 and CDR2 from the germline V gene are SQVTM and ANQGSEA. V was cut by 4 bases and J by 6 bases, with 17 bases left in between. The CDR3 is 14 amino acids. The CDR3 sequence is CSVGKSGASDTQYF. The CDR3 DNA reads TGCAGCGTTGGTAAATCTGGTGCGTCGGATACGCAGTATTTT.

This sequence joins TRBV5-6 and TRBJ2-2; tentative D call: TRBD2 (5 bases). The CDR3 spans 12 residues. CDR1 SGHDT and CDR2 YYEEEE come from the germline V gene. V lost 5 bases to trimming and J lost 3 bases, with 5 bases between them. The DNA for the CDR3 is TGTGCCAGCAGGAGGGACACCGGGGAGCTGTTTTTT. Amino acids: CASRRDTGELFF.

There are a few counts of this clone. The chain combines TRBV2 with TRBJ2-7; D is possibly TRBD1 (5 bases). From germline, CDR1 is SNHLY and CDR2 FYNNEI. The CDR3 loop spans 14 amino acids. The ends were cut back, 3 bases at V and 2 bases at J, with 11 bases in the middle. Here the CDR3 reads CASSDKTVTYEQYF. The CDR3 DNA reads as TGTGCCAGCAGTGACAAGACAGTAACCTACGAGCAGTACTTC.

CDR3 DNA sequence: TGTGCCAGCAGCCTACGCGCGGGGGCCCAAGAGCAGTACTTC. Encoded protein: CASSLRAGAQEQYF. The chain is built from TRBV7-2 and TRBJ2-7, with D maybe TRBD2 (7 bases). The CDR3 runs to 14 residues. Trimming cost V 5 bases and J 7 bases, with 18 bases left between them. Germline CDR1 SGHTA, CDR2 FQGNSA.

The chain links TRBV27 to TRBJ1-4, with D perhaps matching TRBD1 (5 bases). The CDR3 covers 15 residues. CDR1 MNHEY and CDR2 SMNVEV come from the germline V gene (reference sequence). The V end lost 5 bases, the J end lost 8 bases, and 18 bases lay between the germline ends. The CDR3 reads CASSQSRVRQEKLFF. The CDR3 nucleotides are TGTGCCAGCAGTCAATCCAGGGTCCGGCAGGAAAAACTGTTTTTT.

The chain is built from TRBV27 and TRBJ1-1, with D perhaps matching TRBD1 (6 bases). Trimming took off 4 bases at V and 1 base at J, with 13 bases between the two ends. Germline V lookup: CDR1 MNHEY, CDR2 SMNVEV (reference sequence). The CDR3 is made up of 15 amino acids. The CDR3 nucleotides are TGTGCCAGCAGTTACCTCAGGGGCCCGAACACTGAAGCTTTCTTT. The encoded protein is CASSYLRGPNTEAFF.

The chain couples TRBV4-1 to TRBJ2-5, with D maybe TRBD1 (6 bases). V lost 0 bases and J lost 7, with 18 bases in between. The CDR3 runs 16 residues. Looked up from germline, CDR1 is MGHRA and CDR2 is YSYEKL. CDR3 region: CASSQEAAGVGGTQYF. In DNA form, the CDR3 reads TGCGCCAGCAGCCAAGAAGCAGCCGGAGTAGGGGGGACCCAGTACTTC.

The chain joins TRBV2 to TRBJ1-1, with 8 bases lining up with TRBD1. After removal of 7 bases from V and 3 bases from J, the junction contained 7 bases not matched to a gene. This CDR3 has 14 residues. The germline V gene has CDR1 SNHLY and CDR2 FYNNEI. The CDR3 sequence is CASTLDRADTEAFF. CDR3 DNA sequence: TGTGCCAGCACCCTGGACAGGGCGGACACTGAAGCTTTCTTT.

The V and J genes are TRBV13 and TRBJ2-1, with 13 bases matching TRBD2. CDR3 length: 17 amino acids. Trimming at V came to 5 bases and at J to 8 bases, leaving 12 bases not matched to a gene. Germline V gene sequence: CDR1 PRHDT, CDR2 FYEKMQ (reference sequence). The CDR3: CASSPRTSGGQIDEQFF. In nucleotides, the CDR3 is TGTGCCAGCAGCCCCCGGACTAGCGGGGGACAAATTGATGAGCAGTTCTTC.

The rearrangement links TRBV19 to TRBJ2-1; 12 nucleotides agree with TRBD2. Germline assignment: CDR1 LNHDA and CDR2 SQIVND (reference sequence). With V trimmed by 5 bases and J by 3 bases, 5 bases remained unmatched. This CDR3 region has 16 residues. The chain's CDR3 is CASSPSGRGGYNEQFF. Here the CDR3 DNA reads TGTGCCAGTAGTCCTAGCGGGAGGGGGGGCTACAATGAGCAGTTCTTC.

The gene calls are TRBV10-2 and TRBJ2-7; tentative D call: TRBD1 (5 bases). V was shortened by 6 bases and J by 5 bases, with 11 bases between the two germline ends. Germline V gene data show CDR1 as WSHSY and CDR2 as SAAADI. This CDR3 comprises 12 residues. In DNA, the CDR3 is TGCGCCAGCAGCCTCGAAGGGGACGAGCAGTACTTC. Translated: CASSLEGDEQYF.

The V gene is TRBV27, the J gene TRBJ1-1; 10 nucleotides match TRBD1. The CDR3 has 15 residues. Germline CDR1 reads MNHEY; CDR2 reads SMNVEV (reference sequence). Trimming took 2 bases from V and 0 from J; bases not matched to a gene: 0. The CDR3 here is CASSLGTGVNTEAFF. CDR3 sequence (DNA): TGTGCCAGCAGTTTAGGGACAGGGGTGAACACTGAAGCTTTCTTT.

This chain uses TRBV29-1 with TRBJ1-1; tentatively, D is TRBD1 (5 bases). CDR3 size: 15 residues. V lost 7 bases and J 0 bases, leaving 18 bases between the germline ends. Germline loops: CDR1 SQVTM, CDR2 ANQGSEA. CDR3 in amino acids: CSARYERGMNTEAFF. The CDR3 DNA sequence: TGCAGCGCGAGATACGAAAGGGGTATGAACACTGAAGCTTTCTTT.

This clone was picked up a small number of times. The V call is TRBV4-1, the J call TRBJ1-5, with D unclear. The CDR3 spans 15 residues. CDR1 and CDR2 (germline): MGHRA, YSYEKL. V dropped 1 base and J dropped 7 bases, with 14 bases sitting between them. The CDR3 bases are TGCGCCAGCAGCCAAGGTTACGGGTTACGGCAGCCCCAGCATTTT. Amino acids: CASSQGYGLRQPQHF.

This chain links TRBV13 with TRBJ2-2; D is perhaps TRBD1 (5 bases). CDR1 is PRHDT, CDR2 FYEKMQ, per germline (reference sequence). V was shortened by 8 bases and J by 5 bases, with 9 bases between the two germline ends. The CDR3 has 12 amino acids. CDR3 protein: CASAQGTGELFF. CDR3 sequence (DNA): TGTGCCAGCGCTCAGGGAACCGGGGAGCTGTTTTTT. Supplemented by reference TRBV13 and TRBJ2-2, the full variable domain reads AAGVIQSPRHLIKEKRETATLKCYPIPRHDTVYWYQQGPGQDPQFLISFYEKMQSDKGSIPDRFSAQQFSDYHSELNMSSLELGDSALYFCASAQGTGELFFGEGSRLTVL.

The chain couples TRBV11-3 to TRBJ2-3, with 7 bases lining up with TRBD2. Germline CDR1 reads SGHNT; CDR2 reads YENEEA. This CDR3 contains 16 residues. Germline trimming cut 4 bases from V and 6 bases from J; bases unmatched to any gene: 13. CDR3: CASSSRLAGGLDTQYF. In DNA form, the CDR3 reads TGTGCCAGCAGCTCCCGACTAGCCGGAGGGCTGGATACGCAGTATTTT.

The rearrangement links TRBV7-9 to TRBJ2-5; TRBD2 aligns across 7 bases. The CDR3 is 14 residues long. CDR1 and CDR2 from the germline V gene are SEHNR and FQNEAQ (reference sequence). Trimming cost V 3 bases and J 5 bases; bases outside gene matches: 6. The CDR3 loop reads CASSFGREVETQYF. Here the CDR3 DNA reads TGTGCCAGCAGCTTTGGACGGGAGGTGGAGACCCAGTACTTC.

This sequence joins TRBV6-5 and TRBJ2-5; D might be TRBD1 (5 bases). The germline V gene has CDR1 MNHEY and CDR2 SVGAGI. The CDR3 is 13 amino acids. Trimming took off 5 bases at V and 5 bases at J, with 12 bases between the two ends. The CDR3 is CASSPGASETQYF. In DNA form, the CDR3 reads TGTGCCAGCAGTCCTGGGGCCAGCGAGACCCAGTACTTC.

In this sample, this clone turned up once. The V and J genes are TRBV28 and TRBJ2-1; 9 nucleotides line up with TRBD1. The CDR3 loop spans 14 amino acids. The germline gives CDR1 MDHEN, CDR2 SYDVKM. The trim removed 5 bases at V and 6 bases at J, leaving 5 bases unmatched. CDR3 amino acids: CASSDGQGFNEQFF. CDR3 in DNA: TGTGCCAGCAGTGACGGACAGGGGTTCAATGAGCAGTTCTTC.

The gene calls are TRBV11-3 and TRBJ2-5; maybe TRBD1 (5 bases). The CDR3 is made up of 14 amino acids. Trimming shortened V by 4 bases and J by 0 bases, and 9 bases separated the two germline ends. Germline V gene data show CDR1 as SGHNT and CDR2 as YENEEA. CDR3 DNA sequence: TGTGCCAGCAGCTCCCCCAGGGACCAAGAGACCCAGTACTTC. This gives the protein CASSSPRDQETQYF.

The genes are TRBV15 and TRBJ1-3, with 8 bases identical to TRBD1. The germline CDR1 and CDR2 sequences are LNHNV and YYDKDF (reference sequence). The CDR3 loop spans 13 amino acids. The junction had 7 bases not matched to a gene; V was cut back by 6 bases and J by 9 bases. CDR3: CATRTDRVATIYF. The CDR3 DNA sequence: TGTGCCACCAGAACGGACAGGGTAGCCACCATATATTTT.

The rearrangement uses TRBV24-1 and TRBJ2-1; 7 bases fit TRBD2. J gave up 5 bases and V 3 bases, and 9 bases lay outside the gene matches. The germline CDR1 and CDR2 sequences are KGHDR and SFDVKD. The CDR3 length is 16 residues. The CDR3 bases are TGTGCCACCAGTGATCCCTCGATTACTAGCGACAATGAGCAGTTCTTC. Amino acid sequence: CATSDPSITSDNEQFF.

This chain uses TRBV11-3 with TRBJ2-1, with D possibly being TRBD2 (5 bases). Germline lookup yields CDR1 SGHNT and CDR2 YENEEA. Trimming took off 3 bases at V and 6 bases at J, with 12 bases between the two ends. The length of the CDR3 is 14 residues. This chain's CDR3 is CASSFSSGFNEQFF. CDR3 coding DNA: TGTGCCAGCAGCTTTTCAAGCGGATTCAATGAGCAGTTCTTC.